This note documents a single TCR beta chain sequence. The record originates from a study of blood T cell repertoires in COVID-19. Across the study: The study drew acute and convalescent COVID-19 samples from the United States, Italy and Spain. The analysed material was cDNA or gDNA that came from T cells, B-cell-depleted T cells, or PBMCs.

Per the study methods: Nucleated cell counts were estimated from reference gene primer amplification. Using immunoSEQ multiplex PCR, the repertoire was profiled, and TCRdb retains in-frame clones only, with some absent. The V and J calls and clone size were taken over from that table, and D and trimming were inferred from the DNA. The sample has some 140,000 clones, 60% to 80% seen once. Germline CDR1 is SGHTA and CDR2 is FQGNSA. The junction had 7 bases not matched to a gene; V was cut back by 5 bases and J by 2 bases. CDR3 length equals 15 residues. Sequencing used peripheral blood. The gene calls are TRBV7-2 and TRBJ2-7; 9 nucleotides align to TRBD1. The receptor's source is a man aged 55 to 70 who had recovered from COVID-19. Here the CDR3 reads CASSTRTGEPYEQYF. The DNA of the CDR3 is TGTGCCAGCAGCACAAGGACAGGGGAACCCTACGAGCAGTACTTC. Combining the CDR3 with reference TRBV7-2 and TRBJ2-7 gives the whole variable domain GAGVSQSPSNKVTEKGKDVELRCDPISGHTALYWYRQSLGQGLEFLIYFQGNSAPDKSGLPSDRFSAERTGGSVSTLTIQRTQQEDSAVYLCASSTRTGEPYEQYFGPGTRLTVT.